A single sample is the source of the 8 T cell receptor beta chains below, sequenced in a study of neurological immune-mediated disorders. TCRdb re-analysed the 5' RACE reads in MiXCR, keeping a single row per CDR3 protein. The data contain about 88,000 distinct CDR3 sequences, roughly 4% of them singletons. Sequenced: PBMCs. These receptors were taken from a woman in her late teens or twenties with multiple sclerosis.

This clonotype has more than one count but fewer than ten. The rearrangement uses TRBV29-1 and TRBJ2-6; D remains ambiguous. The CDR3 covers 13 residues. V gave up 4 bases and J gave up 3 bases, with 7 bases separating them. CDR1 SQVTM and CDR2 ANQGSEA come from the germline V gene. The CDR3 protein is CSVVGSGANVLTF. As DNA, the CDR3 is TGCAGCGTTGTGGGCAGTGGGGCCAACGTCCTGACTTTC.

This clonotype was counted many times. This chain joins TRBV20-1 and TRBJ2-3, with D perhaps TRBD1 (5 bases). Per the germline V gene, CDR1 is DFQATT and CDR2 is SNEGSKA (reference sequence). The CDR3 is 14 residues long. The V gene lost 4 bases and the J gene lost 4 bases, with 15 bases spanning the gap. The CDR3 coding sequence is TGCAGTGCTAAAGACAGTTTCACCGCAGATACGCAGTATTTT. This gives the protein CSAKDSFTADTQYF.

This clonotype came up many times. This sequence joins TRBV7-2 and TRBJ2-2; TRBD1 aligns across 9 bases. The V gene's germline CDR1 is SGHTA and CDR2 FQGNSA. The CDR3 is made up of 16 amino acids. J was trimmed by 0 bases and V by 7 bases; bases with no gene match: 6. As DNA, the CDR3 is TGTGCCAGCAAAAAACAGGGGGCGTCGAACACCGGGGAGCTGTTTTTT. This encodes CASKKQGASNTGELFF.

This clonotype was counted ten times or more. This chain joins TRBV20-1 and TRBJ2-5; D not certain. Germline V lookup: CDR1 DFQATT, CDR2 SNEGSKA (reference sequence). This CDR3 has 13 amino acids. V lost 2 bases, J lost 2 bases, and 9 bases lay in between. CDR3 nucleotide sequence: TGCAGTGCTAGACAGGAACAACAAGAGACCCAGTACTTC. This sequence encodes CSARQEQQETQYF.

This chain connects TRBV10-3 to TRBJ1-5; D remains ambiguous. Germline V CDR1 and CDR2: ENHRY, SYGVKD. The CDR3 length is 15 residues. V lost 3 bases and J 6 bases, leaving 15 bases between the germline ends. CDR3 in DNA: TGTGCCATCAGTGATGGAGGAGATCTCTCTCAGCCCCAGCATTTT. It codes for CAISDGGDLSQPQHF.

This clonotype was seen at least ten times. This sequence joins TRBV29-1 and TRBJ2-1; the match to TRBD2 covers 9 bases. This CDR3 spans 15 amino acids. V lost 4 bases and J lost 0; bases outside the gene matches: 4. Germline values: CDR1 SQVTM, CDR2 ANQGSEA. CDR3 coding DNA: TGCAGCGTTGCTTATAGCGGGAGCTCCTACAATGAGCAGTTCTTC. This codes for CSVAYSGSSYNEQFF.

The V call is TRBV5-6, the J call TRBJ1-1; D unresolved. This CDR3 contains 17 residues. Trimming pared 2 bases from V and 5 bases from J, leaving 22 bases between. Germline values: CDR1 SGHDT, CDR2 YYEEEE. The CDR3 nucleotides are TGTGCCAGCAGCTTCTTGATGACTCTTGGGGTGCAAACTGAAGCTTTCTTT. This encodes CASSFLMTLGVQTEAFF.

The sample holds many counts of this clonotype. The chain employs TRBV12-3 or TRBV12-4 and TRBJ1-6; 9 bases map to TRBD1. J was trimmed by 7 bases and V by 5 bases; bases with no gene match: 6. The CDR3 extends over 15 amino acids. The CDR3 nucleotides are TGTGCCAGCAGTCTGGACAGGGGCGGCAATTCACCCCTCCACTTT. This codes for CASSLDRGGNSPLHF.